This T cell receptor (beta chain) was recovered during a study of cytomegalovirus exposure and HLA in healthy donors. Turning to the study itself: Counted in an early data release were about 86 million unique TCRs from HLA-typed donors.

PCR used 60 Vbeta primers and 13 Jbeta primers. Sequencing was performed with immunoSEQ multiplex PCR; in TCRdb, only in-frame clones are kept and a portion is missing. Of 100,000 to 150,000 clones in the sample, 80% to 90% were seen once. Broader study findings: Later analysis demonstrated an association between a missense DCLRE1C variant and TCR beta V- and J-gene trimming. Being productive about 90% or about 30% of the time was typical of most TCR beta V segments in an earlier analysis. When the data were analyzed later, several of the most significant clusters appeared to be linked to common viral pathogens.

Details on this clone: Its cognate antigen is unknown.

Sequenced: PBMCs. The source of this sequence is a woman aged 40 to 50 in good health and CMV-seropositive.

Here the CDR3 reads CASRSLAGAYNEQFF. CDR3 bases: TGTGCCAGCAGGTCACTAGCGGGAGCCTACAATGAGCAGTTCTTC. V is TRBV27 and J is TRBJ2-1, with TRBD2 matching over 11 bases. V lost 6 bases, J lost 2 bases, and 3 bases stayed unmatched. Looked up from germline, CDR1 is MNHEY and CDR2 is SMNVEV (reference sequence). The CDR3 consists of 15 residues.